This TCR beta chain comes out of a study of shared clonotypes between healthy human individuals. Whole-study context: CD8 memory received one plate per donor, CD8 naive two, CD4 memory three and CD4 naive three.

Per germline, CDR1 MDHEN and CDR2 SYDVKM. This CDR3 spans 11 amino acids. The repertoire was sequenced with immunoSEQ multiplex PCR; TCRdb's copy has only in-frame clones and lacks some. The table has about 1.1 million clones, approximately 78% seen once. The receptor was isolated from a man in his late teens or twenties in good health. Some clones in this sample may be carry-over from other donors' samples. The rearrangement links TRBV28 to TRBJ2-7; 8 nucleotides match TRBD1. The sequencing sample was made of memory CD4+ T cells from PBMCs. Specified subset: CD45RA-negative fraction. The CDR3 reads CCSGRGLEQYF. The CDR3 DNA reads TGTTGTTCCGGCAGGGGGCTCGAGCAGTACTTC.